This T cell receptor (beta chain) was documented in a study of regulatory T cells in long-lasting Graves disease. Study findings and constraints: Possibly, accuracy suffered from the small sample size. There were preferences for TRBV28, TRBJ1-2 and TRBJ2-5 in persistent disease.

Time point indicated: newly diagnosed GD, antithyroid drugs for less than 3 months. RNA extracted from PBMCs served as the sequencing template. In its sample, this clonotype was seen many times. Its antigen is unknown. Trimming took 2 bases from V and 10 from J, leaving 12 bases between them. This CDR3 is 13 amino acids long. Combining iRepertoire HTBI primers with Arm-PCR of CDR3 regions, the authors built TCR beta libraries. TCRdb used MiXCR to reprocess the multiplex PCR reads, holding one entry per CDR3 protein. The sample lists around 420,000 distinct CDR3 sequences; roughly 16% were seen once. The TCR sequence derives from a female donor with Graves disease. The material sequenced was peripheral blood mononuclear cells (PBMCs), taken at new diagnosis, from a patient treated with antithyroid drugs. The rearrangement uses TRBV12-3 or TRBV12-4 and TRBJ2-1, with D unclear. In DNA form, the CDR3 reads TGTGCCAGCAGTTTAAACCCAGACCGGGAGCAGTTCTTC. Its protein is CASSLNPDREQFF.